This is a list of T cell receptor beta chains from one sample in a study of shared clonotypes between healthy human individuals. Some clones are missing from TCRdb's copy, which holds only in-frame ones; the method was immunoSEQ multiplex PCR. The sample shows around 2,000,000 clones, over 85% of them seen only once. Source material: naive CD8+ T cells sorted from blood. The receptors were gathered from a man aged 18 to 29 in good health. CDR3s include the opening cysteine and the closing phenylalanine or tryptophan. D genes are given only for firm matches. Expanded clones get a size class; other rows say once, few or many, or leave the size out.

D	J	size	V	DNA	CDR3
TRBD1	TRBJ2-7	.	TRBV6-1	TGTGCCAGCAGTGAATTGGGACAGGGGACCTACGAGCAGTACTTC	CASSELGQGTYEQYF
TRBD1	TRBJ2-7	.	TRBV15	TGTGCCACCAGCAACTTCCGACAGGGATCCTACGAGCAGTACTTC	CATSNFRQGSYEQYF
TRBD1	TRBJ2-7	.	TRBV4-2	TGTGCCAGCAGCCAAGATCTGACACGACAGGGCCTCTCCTACGAGCAGTACTTC	CASSQDLTRQGLSYEQYF
.	TRBJ2-7	.	TRBV27	TGTGCCAGCAGTTTCGCTGGGAACTACGAGCAGTACTTC	CASSFAGNYEQYF
.	TRBJ2-1	.	TRBV7-2	TGTGCCAGCAGCCCGAATCTTCTCTCCTACAATGAGCAGTTCTTC	CASSPNLLSYNEQFF
.	TRBJ2-3	.	TRBV27	TGTGCCAGCAGTCCGACGTCGGGGGCCCGCACAGATACGCAGTATTTT	CASSPTSGARTDTQYF
TRBD1	TRBJ2-7	once	TRBV9	TGTGCCAGCAGCGTGGGGACAGGGGCCTACGAGCAGTACTTC	CASSVGTGAYEQYF
TRBD1	TRBJ1-2	once	TRBV28	TGTGCCAGCAGTTTATCCCCGACAGGGGGTGGATATGGCTACACCTTC	CASSLSPTGGGYGYTF
.	TRBJ2-7	.	TRBV30	TGTGCCTGGAGCCCGGACTCCGCCGAGCAGTACTTC	CAWSPDSAEQYF
.	TRBJ2-1	.	TRBV4-1	TGCGCCAGCAGCCATGGGAACGGAGAGCAGTTCTTC	CASSHGNGEQFF
.	TRBJ1-2	few	TRBV5-4	TGTGCCAGCAGCTCCCCGACAGGCTACTATGGCTACACCTTC	CASSSPTGYYGYTF
.	TRBJ2-7	.	TRBV27	TGTGCCAGCAGAACCCTCGGGGGCCCCACCTACGAGCAGTACTTC	CASRTLGGPTYEQYF
.	TRBJ2-3	once	TRBV7-8	TGTGCCAGCAGCCTGGACCGGGACACAAGTGCTAGCACAGATACGCAGTATTTT	CASSLDRDTSASTDTQYF
TRBD1	TRBJ2-7	.	TRBV29-1	TGCAGCGTTGATCTGGGACAGGGTCTTATAAACGAGCAGTACTTC	CSVDLGQGLINEQYF
.	TRBJ1-6	.	TRBV5-4	TGTGCCAGCAGCTTGGTTGGCCCGAAGAATTCACCCCTCCACTTT	CASSLVGPKNSPLHF
.	TRBJ2-3	.	TRBV9	TGTGCCAGCAGCGTAGCACCGGCAAGCACAGATACGCAGTATTTT	CASSVAPASTDTQYF
.	TRBJ1-1	.	TRBV2	TGTGCCAGCACTTACCCCGTCATGAACACTGAAGCTTTCTTT	CASTYPVMNTEAFF
.	TRBJ1-1	.	TRBV5-4	TGTGCCATGACTCCCAAGAGTGGAGAGAACACTGAAGCTTTCTTT	CAMTPKSGENTEAFF
.	TRBJ2-1	once	TRBV5-1	TGCGCCAGCAGCCTCACTAGATCCACTGAGCAGTTCTTC	CASSLTRSTEQFF
.	TRBJ1-2	.	TRBV19	TGTGCCAGTAGTATAGTTTCAGGGGACGGCTACACCTTC	CASSIVSGDGYTF
TRBD1	TRBJ1-2	.	TRBV28	TGTGCCAGCAGCTGGACAGGGAATGGCTACACCTTC	CASSWTGNGYTF
TRBD1	TRBJ2-2	.	TRBV2	TGTGCCAGCAGTGGGGTTTCGGGACAGGGATCGATCAAGACCGGGGAGCTGTTTTTT	CASSGVSGQGSIKTGELFF
.	TRBJ1-4	.	TRBV4-1	TGCGCCAGCAGCCAGCAGAGAGGACAGATTAATGAAAAACTGTTTTTT	CASSQQRGQINEKLFF
.	TRBJ2-7	once	TRBV19	TGTGCCAGTAGTTCAGACAGCTACGAGCAGTACTTC	CASSSDSYEQYF
.	TRBJ2-2	.	TRBV10-2	TGCGCCAGCAGTGAGTCCCCAGGGGTAGACACCGGGGAGCTGTTTTTT	CASSESPGVDTGELFF
.	TRBJ1-2	.	TRBV5-8	TGTGCCAGCAGCTTTGGCAGGGGCCTTGGCTATGGCTACACCTTC	CASSFGRGLGYGYTF
TRBD2	TRBJ2-2	.	TRBV10-3	TGTGCCATCACCAGACTAGCGGGGGACGGGGAGCTGTTTTTT	CAITRLAGDGELFF
TRBD2	TRBJ2-3	.	TRBV27	TGTGCCAGCAGATCAGCGGGGGGGCCCCCAGATACGCAGTATTTT	CASRSAGGPPDTQYF
.	TRBJ1-5	.	TRBV27	TGTGCCAGCAGTACCACAAGCTATAGCAATCAGCCCCAGCATTTT	CASSTTSYSNQPQHF
.	TRBJ2-1	.	TRBV28	TGTGCCAGCAGTTTCGTGATTTTGGAAGAGCAGTTCTTC	CASSFVILEEQFF
.	TRBJ2-2	.	TRBV9	TGTGCCAGCAGCGTAGAGGGATTATTATCCGGGGAGCTGTTTTTT	CASSVEGLLSGELFF
TRBD2	TRBJ2-1	.	TRBV5-1	TGCGCCAGCAGCTTGGTTCTAGCGGGAGTGAAGGGGGAGCAGTTCTTC	CASSLVLAGVKGEQFF
TRBD1	TRBJ2-5	.	TRBV5-1	TGCGCCAGCAGCTTAGAGGGGGCGGGAGAGACCCAGTACTTC	CASSLEGAGETQYF
.	TRBJ2-7	.	TRBV6-6	TGTGCCAGCAGCCTCTCCAACGAGCAGTACTTC	CASSLSNEQYF
TRBD1	TRBJ2-3	.	TRBV29-1	TGCAGCGCCGGGGGACAGGGTCGGAACACAGATACGCAGTATTTT	CSAGGQGRNTDTQYF
.	TRBJ1-1	.	TRBV6-1	TGTGCCGGCAGTGATTTGGTGGGGCTAAGGGTGAACACTGAAGCTTTCTTT	CAGSDLVGLRVNTEAFF
.	TRBJ1-1	.	TRBV19	TGTGCCAGTAGTTTTGGGGGTGTGAACACTGAAGCTTTCTTT	CASSFGGVNTEAFF
.	TRBJ1-4	.	TRBV23-1	TGCGCCAGCAGTCTCTGGGAAAAACTGTTTTTT	CASSLWEKLFF
.	TRBJ2-6	.	TRBV5-6	TGTGCCAGCAGCCTACAGCGTGAGACTGGGGCCAACGTCCTGACTTTC	CASSLQRETGANVLTF
.	TRBJ2-7	.	TRBV19	TGTGCCAGTAGTCTCCGAGGCCCCTCCTACGAGCAGTACTTC	CASSLRGPSYEQYF
.	TRBJ1-3	.	TRBV4-1	TGCGCCAGCAGCCAAGAGGGATACACCATATATTTT	CASSQEGYTIYF
.	TRBJ2-6	once	TRBV5-6	TGTGCCAGCAGCTTGTGGGGGGCTGGGGCCAACGTCCTGACTTTC	CASSLWGAGANVLTF
TRBD2	TRBJ2-1	once	TRBV9	TGTGCCAGCAGCGTAACTTGGGGGGGATCCTACAATGAGCAGTTCTTC	CASSVTWGGSYNEQFF
TRBD1	TRBJ2-7	.	TRBV7-9	TGTGCCAGCAGCTTAGGACAGGGGGTCGAGCAGTACTTC	CASSLGQGVEQYF
.	TRBJ2-7	.	TRBV29-1	TGCAGCGCCGCGGACAGTTCCTACGAGCAGTACTTC	CSAADSSYEQYF
.	TRBJ2-7	.	TRBV5-8	TGTGCCAGCAGCATCACAGGGAACGAGCAGTACTTC	CASSITGNEQYF
.	TRBJ2-7	.	TRBV11-2	TGTGCCAGCAGCTTAGTAGGACTCTCTGTCGAGCAGTACTTC	CASSLVGLSVEQYF
TRBD2	TRBJ2-3	.	TRBV7-9	TGTGCCAGCAGCTTCACTAGCGGTAGCACAGATACGCAGTATTTT	CASSFTSGSTDTQYF
.	TRBJ1-1	.	TRBV27	TGTGCCAGCAGTTCACCGACAGAGAACACTGAAGCTTTCTTT	CASSSPTENTEAFF
TRBD1	TRBJ2-2	.	TRBV7-8	TGTGCCAGCAGCTTCCCCAGGGGGTCGAACACCGGGGAGCTGTTTTTT	CASSFPRGSNTGELFF
TRBD2	TRBJ2-1	.	TRBV7-9	TGTGCCAGCAGCTCCGACCGGACTAGCGGGTACAATGAGCAGTTCTTC	CASSSDRTSGYNEQFF
TRBD1	TRBJ1-1	.	TRBV9	TGTGCCAGCAGCGCGGGGGACAGGGGGACTGAAGCTTTCTTT	CASSAGDRGTEAFF
.	TRBJ1-5	.	TRBV19	TGTGCCAGTAGTATAGGTCAGCACAATCAGCCCCAGCATTTT	CASSIGQHNQPQHF
.	TRBJ2-7	.	TRBV30	TGTGCCTGGAGTATGGGCGGGTCCTACGAGCAGTACTTC	CAWSMGGSYEQYF
.	TRBJ1-2	.	TRBV9	TGTGCCAGCAGTGGGCTGGGGCTATATGGCTACACCTTC	CASSGLGLYGYTF